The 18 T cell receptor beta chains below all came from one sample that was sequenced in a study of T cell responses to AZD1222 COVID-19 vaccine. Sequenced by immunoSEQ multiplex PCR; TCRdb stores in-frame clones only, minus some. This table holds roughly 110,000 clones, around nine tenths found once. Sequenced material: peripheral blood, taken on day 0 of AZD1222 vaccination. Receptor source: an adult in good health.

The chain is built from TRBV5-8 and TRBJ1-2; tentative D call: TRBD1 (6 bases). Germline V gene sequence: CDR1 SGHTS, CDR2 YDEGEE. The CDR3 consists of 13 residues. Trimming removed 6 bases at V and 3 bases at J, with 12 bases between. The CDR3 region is CASKGEWDYGYTF. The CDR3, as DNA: TGTGCCAGCAAGGGGGAGTGGGACTATGGCTACACCTTC.

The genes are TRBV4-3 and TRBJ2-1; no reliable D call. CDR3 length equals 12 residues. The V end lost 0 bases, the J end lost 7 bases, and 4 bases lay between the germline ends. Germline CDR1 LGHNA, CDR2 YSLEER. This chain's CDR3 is CASSQESNEQFF. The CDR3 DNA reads TGCGCCAGCAGCCAAGAATCGAATGAGCAGTTCTTC.

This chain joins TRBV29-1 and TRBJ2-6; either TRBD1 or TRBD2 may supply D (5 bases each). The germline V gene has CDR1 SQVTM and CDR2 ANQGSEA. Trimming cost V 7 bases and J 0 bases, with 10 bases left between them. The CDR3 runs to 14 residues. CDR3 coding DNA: TGCAGCGCCAAAGGGACCTCTGGGGCCAACGTCCTGACTTTC. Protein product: CSAKGTSGANVLTF.

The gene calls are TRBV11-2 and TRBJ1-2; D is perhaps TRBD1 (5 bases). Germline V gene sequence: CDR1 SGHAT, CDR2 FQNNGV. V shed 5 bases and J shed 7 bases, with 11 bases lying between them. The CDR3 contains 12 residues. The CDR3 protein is CASSPGHAGYTF. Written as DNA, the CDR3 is TGTGCCAGCAGCCCTGGACACGCTGGCTACACCTTC.

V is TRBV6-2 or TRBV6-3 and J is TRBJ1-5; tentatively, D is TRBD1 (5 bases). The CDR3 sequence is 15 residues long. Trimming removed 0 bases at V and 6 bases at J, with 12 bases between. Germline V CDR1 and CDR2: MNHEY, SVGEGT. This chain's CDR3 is CASSYSGGTTQPQHF. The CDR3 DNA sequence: TGTGCCAGCAGTTACTCTGGGGGAACGACTCAGCCCCAGCATTTT.

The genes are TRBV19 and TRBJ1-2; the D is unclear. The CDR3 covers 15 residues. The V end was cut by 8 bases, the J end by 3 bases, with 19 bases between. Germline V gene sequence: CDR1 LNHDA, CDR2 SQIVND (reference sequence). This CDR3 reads CASHLMTSGYYGYTF. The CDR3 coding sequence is TGTGCCAGTCACCTTATGACCAGTGGATACTATGGCTACACCTTC. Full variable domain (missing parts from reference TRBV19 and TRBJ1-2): DGGITQSPKYLFRKEGQNVTLSCEQNLNHDAMYWYRQDPGQGLRLIYYSQIVNDFQKGDIAEGYSVSREKKESFPLTVTSAQKNPTAFYLCASHLMTSGYYGYTFGSGTRLTVV.

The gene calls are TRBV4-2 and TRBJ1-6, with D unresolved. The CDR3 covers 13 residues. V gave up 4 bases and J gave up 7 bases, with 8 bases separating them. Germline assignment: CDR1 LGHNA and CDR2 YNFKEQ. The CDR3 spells CASSPEPNSPLHF. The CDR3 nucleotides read TGTGCCAGCAGCCCAGAGCCGAATTCACCCCTCCACTTT.

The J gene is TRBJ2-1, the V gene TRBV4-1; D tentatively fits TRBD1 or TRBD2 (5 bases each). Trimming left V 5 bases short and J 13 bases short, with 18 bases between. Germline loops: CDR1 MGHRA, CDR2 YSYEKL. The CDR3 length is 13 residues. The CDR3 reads CASSGRDGLGQFF. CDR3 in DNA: TGCGCCAGCAGCGGCCGGGACGGCTTGGGCCAGTTCTTC.

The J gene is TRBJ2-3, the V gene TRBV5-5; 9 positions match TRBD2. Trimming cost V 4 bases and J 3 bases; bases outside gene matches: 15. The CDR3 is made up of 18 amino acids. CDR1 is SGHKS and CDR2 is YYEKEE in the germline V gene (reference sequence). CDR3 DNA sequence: TGTGCCAGCAGCCAATCCCCGGTCGGCGGGGGGGCAACAGATACGCAGTATTTT. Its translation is CASSQSPVGGGATDTQYF.

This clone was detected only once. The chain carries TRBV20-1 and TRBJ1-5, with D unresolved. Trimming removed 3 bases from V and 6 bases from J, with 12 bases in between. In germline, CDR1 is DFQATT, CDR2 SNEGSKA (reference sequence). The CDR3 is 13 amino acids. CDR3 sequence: CSASEGRTQPQHF. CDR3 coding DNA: TGCAGTGCTAGTGAGGGCCGTACTCAGCCCCAGCATTTT.

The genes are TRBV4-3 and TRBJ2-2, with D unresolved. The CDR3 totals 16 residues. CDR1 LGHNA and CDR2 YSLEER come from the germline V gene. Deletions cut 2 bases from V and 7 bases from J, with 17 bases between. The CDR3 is CASSQSNLAVVGELFF. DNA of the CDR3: TGCGCCAGCAGCCAATCCAATCTCGCGGTCGTCGGGGAGCTGTTTTTT.

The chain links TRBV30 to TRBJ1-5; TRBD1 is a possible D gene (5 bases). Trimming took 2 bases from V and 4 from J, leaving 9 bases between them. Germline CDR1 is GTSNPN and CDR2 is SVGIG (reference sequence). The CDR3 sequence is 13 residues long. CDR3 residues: CAWSPGTNQPQHF. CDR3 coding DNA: TGTGCCTGGAGTCCGGGGACTAATCAGCCCCAGCATTTT.

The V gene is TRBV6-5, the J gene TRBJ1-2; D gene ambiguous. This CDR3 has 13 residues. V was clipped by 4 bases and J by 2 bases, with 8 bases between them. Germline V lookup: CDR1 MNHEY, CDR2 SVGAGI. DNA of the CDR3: TGTGCCAGCAGTTCCGGGAGGAACTATGGCTACACCTTC. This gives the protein CASSSGRNYGYTF.

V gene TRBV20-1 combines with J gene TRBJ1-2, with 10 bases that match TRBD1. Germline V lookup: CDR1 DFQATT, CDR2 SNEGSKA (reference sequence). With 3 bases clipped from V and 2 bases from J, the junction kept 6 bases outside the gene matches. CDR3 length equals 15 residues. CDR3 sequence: CSASPGTGANYGYTF. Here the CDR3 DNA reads TGCAGTGCTAGTCCCGGGACAGGGGCGAACTATGGCTACACCTTC.

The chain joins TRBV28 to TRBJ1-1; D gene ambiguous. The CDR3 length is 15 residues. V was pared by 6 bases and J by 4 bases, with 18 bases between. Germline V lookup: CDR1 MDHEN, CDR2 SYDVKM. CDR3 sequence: CASSLRPRGGTEAFF. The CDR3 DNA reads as TGTGCCAGCAGCCTACGGCCCCGTGGAGGCACTGAAGCTTTCTTT.

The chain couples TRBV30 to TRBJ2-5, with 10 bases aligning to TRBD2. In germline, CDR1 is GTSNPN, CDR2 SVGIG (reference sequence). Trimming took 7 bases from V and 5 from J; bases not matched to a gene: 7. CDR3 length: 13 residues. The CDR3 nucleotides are TGTGCCTCCCAGCGGGGGGGTGGGGAGACCCAGTACTTC. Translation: CASQRGGGETQYF.

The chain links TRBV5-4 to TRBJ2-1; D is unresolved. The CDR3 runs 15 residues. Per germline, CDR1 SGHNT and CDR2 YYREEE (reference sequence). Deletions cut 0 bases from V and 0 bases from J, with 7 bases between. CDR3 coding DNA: TGTGCCAGCAGCTTGGACGAGGCCTCCTACAATGAGCAGTTCTTC. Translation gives CASSLDEASYNEQFF.

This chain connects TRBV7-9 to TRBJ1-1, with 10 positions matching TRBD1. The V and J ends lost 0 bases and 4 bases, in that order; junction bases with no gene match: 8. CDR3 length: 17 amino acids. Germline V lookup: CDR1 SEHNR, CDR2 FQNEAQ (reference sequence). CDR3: CASSLASTGTGVTEAFF. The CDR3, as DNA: TGTGCCAGCAGCTTAGCTTCCACCGGGACAGGGGTCACTGAAGCTTTCTTT. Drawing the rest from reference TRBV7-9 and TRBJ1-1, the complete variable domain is DTGVSQNPRHKITKRGQNVTFRCDPISEHNRLYWYRQTLGQGPEFLTYFQNEAQLEKSRLLSDRFSAERPKGSFSTLEIQRTEQGDSAMYLCASSLASTGTGVTEAFFGQGTRLTVV.